This is a list of T cell receptor beta chains from one sample in a study of T cells in localized non-small cell lung cancer. Libraries were prepared by immunoSEQ multiplex PCR; TCRdb keeps only in-frame clonotypes and omits some of them. This table holds 60,000 or so clones, roughly 79% found once. The sample here was PBMCs, taken before any cancer treatment. The source is a man aged 35 to 69 with stage II lung adenocarcinoma. Each CDR3 is given with its conserved first and last residue. The order of the fields is D gene, V gene, CDR3 length, CDR3 protein. The D gene is left open where the match is weak.

>TRBD1|TRBV7-3|15
CASSPGQGAGNEQYF
>TRBD1|TRBV7-7|15
CASSLGGDRIDEQFF
>TRBD2|TRBV5-5|16
CASNRLAGASTDTQYF
>-|TRBV9|15
CASSVGTTSTDTQYF
>-|TRBV6-6|15
CASSYDGSGANVLTF
>-|TRBV5-5|14
CASSFGGGTGELFF
>TRBD2|TRBV11-1|14
CASSASGSNYEQYF
>-|TRBV5-8|14
CASSLGGSSTEAFF
>TRBD2|TRBV14|17
CASSPNRGSGRIYEQYF
>-|TRBV5-1|16
CASSLGGYSYQETQYF
>-|TRBV4-1|16
CASSQDTEGFYNEQFF
>TRBD2|TRBV27|16
CASRRSGRGLNNEQFF
>-|TRBV5-4|11
CASSFYNEQFF
>TRBD1|TRBV18|16
CASSPWTGVDTGELFF
>-|TRBV11-3|15
CASSLEFRQGHEQYF
>TRBD2|TRBV5-1|14
CASNVGLDTHEQYF
>TRBD2|TRBV25-1|16
CASFGLAESSYNEQFF
>TRBD2|TRBV14|17
CASSQAPAGPSGETQYF
>-|TRBV30|15
CAWSVREIKRHGYTF
>-|TRBV6-1|15
CASSEPWQAIMHVTF
>TRBD2|TRBV6-6|15
CAIKGGLAPTDTQYF
>-|TRBV10-3|15
CAISEGREGYKEAFF
>-|TRBV14|15
CASSLQAGRAWEQFF
>TRBD1|TRBV19|16
CASSPPRQGLNTEAFF
>TRBD1|TRBV5-1|17
CASSSGQGAIGTGELFF
>-|TRBV30|15
CAGEKRSLYQETQYF
>-|TRBV10-1|13
CASSESGADTQYF
>-|TRBV19|13
CASSIREETEAFF
>-|TRBV7-9|15
CASSPPDTSSYEQYF
>TRBD1|TRBV4-1|15
CASSQRTGENYGYTF
>-|TRBV30|15
CAWRTGAAATYEQYF
>TRBD2|TRBV7-2|15
CASSLGTSGSYEQYF
>TRBD1|TRBV2|14
CASSDRDRPYEQYF
>-|TRBV5-1|13
CASSLDLSNEQFF
>TRBD1|TRBV4-1|19
CASRGLQTGRLQKNTEAFF
>-|TRBV5-1|16
CASSVPQVDLLDEQFF
>TRBD1|TRBV5-8|18
CASSGLVYRGQDTGELFF
>TRBD1|TRBV11-2|18
CASSLGGQGSSWTGEQYF
>-|TRBV7-2|15
CASSLAGSGNQPQHF
>-|TRBV9|12
CASSPQFDTQYF
>-|TRBV5-1|13
CASSLDMNQPQHF
>-|TRBV2|13
CASRTGRNTEAFF
>-|TRBV6-5|13
CASRLYSNQPQHF
>TRBD2|TRBV30|16
CAWGGGTSASTDTQYF
>-|TRBV30|13
CAWVGQFAGELFF
>TRBD1|TRBV7-2|15
CASSLQTQGNYGYTF
>-|TRBV7-8|15
CASSLVGSSYNEQFF
>-|TRBV2|11
CASSDVGELFF
>-|TRBV5-6|13
CASSQVGGTEAFF
>-|TRBV5-1|15
CASSLWGAVTGELFF
>-|TRBV7-2|14
CASSLGTANTEAFF